What follows is one T cell receptor (beta chain) and its context. The antigen remains undetermined. The entry originates in a study of shared clonotypes between healthy human individuals. Each sorted subset replicate got 200 ng genomic DNA, roughly 33,000 genomes. Repertoires were generated with immunoSEQ multiplex PCR, while TCRdb's copy carries only in-frame clones and drops some. The sample records millions of clones, about 92% being singletons. In the naive CD8 group, cells lacked CD45RO and were positively selected for CCR7, so terminally differentiated effector memory CD45RA+ cells were left out. Notes on the study in general: Among four donors, approximately 5% of naive CD4 clonotypes were found in common. Larger estimated richness was generally seen in naive subsets than in memory subsets. Non-shared clonotypes were found to have lower generation probabilities than the clonotypes that were shared by all four of the sorted-subset donors.

Per germline, CDR1 SEHNR and CDR2 FQNEAQ (reference sequence). Between the trimmed V and J ends, which lost 1 base and 7 bases, there was a span of 7 bases. The CDR3 consists of 12 residues. This receptor was taken from a man aged 18 to 29 in good health. Some clones in this sample may be carry-over from other donors' samples. This chain uses TRBV7-9 with TRBJ1-1; D uncertain. The sequencing input was naive CD8+ T cells from PBMCs. CDR3 bases: TGTGCCAGCAGCTTAGGAACATATGAAGCTTTCTTT. This gives the protein CASSLGTYEAFF.